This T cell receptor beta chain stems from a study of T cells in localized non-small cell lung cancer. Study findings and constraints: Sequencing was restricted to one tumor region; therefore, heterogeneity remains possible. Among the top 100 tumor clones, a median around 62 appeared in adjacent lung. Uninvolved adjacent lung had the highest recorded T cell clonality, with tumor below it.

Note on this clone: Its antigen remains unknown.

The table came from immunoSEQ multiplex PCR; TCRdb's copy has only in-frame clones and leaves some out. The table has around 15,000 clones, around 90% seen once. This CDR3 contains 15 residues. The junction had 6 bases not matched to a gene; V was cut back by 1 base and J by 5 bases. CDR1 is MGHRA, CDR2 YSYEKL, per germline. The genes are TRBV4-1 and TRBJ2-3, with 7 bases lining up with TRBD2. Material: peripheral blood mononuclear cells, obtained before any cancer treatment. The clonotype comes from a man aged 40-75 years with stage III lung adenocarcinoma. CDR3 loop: CASSQVSGGVDTQYF. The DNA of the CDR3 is TGCGCCAGCAGCCAAGTTTCGGGAGGTGTAGATACGCAGTATTTT.